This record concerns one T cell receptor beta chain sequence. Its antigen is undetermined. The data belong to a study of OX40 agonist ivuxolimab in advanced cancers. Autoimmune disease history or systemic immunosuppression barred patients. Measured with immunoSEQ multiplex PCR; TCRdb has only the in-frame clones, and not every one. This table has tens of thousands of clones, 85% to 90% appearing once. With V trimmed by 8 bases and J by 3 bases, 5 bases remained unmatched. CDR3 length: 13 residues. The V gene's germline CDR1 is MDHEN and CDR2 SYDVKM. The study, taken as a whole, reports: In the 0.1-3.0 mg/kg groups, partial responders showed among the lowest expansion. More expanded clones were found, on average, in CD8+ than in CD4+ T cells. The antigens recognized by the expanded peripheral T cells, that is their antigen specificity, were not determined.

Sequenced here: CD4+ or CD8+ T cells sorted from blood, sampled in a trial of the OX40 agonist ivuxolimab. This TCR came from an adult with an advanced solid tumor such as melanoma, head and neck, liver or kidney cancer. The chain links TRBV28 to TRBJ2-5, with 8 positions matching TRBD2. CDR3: CASAGAGEETQYF. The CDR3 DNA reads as TGTGCCAGCGCGGGAGCGGGGGAAGAGACCCAGTACTTC.